This T cell receptor beta chain stems from a study of cytomegalovirus exposure and HLA in healthy donors (dated by TCRdb to 2017 to 2019). Regarding the study in general: An earlier analysis of fewer than 750 of the donors reported about 300 Gb of sequence data and approximately 120 million unique TCR beta sequences obtained from roughly 180 million T cells. The study combined high-throughput TCR immunosequencing, statistical association of individual TCRs with disease status, and machine learning to predict cytomegalovirus infection status. The study was designed to test whether signatures of past pathogen exposure could be identified by cataloging public T cell receptors. To decide whether each TCR beta V gene segment behaved as functional or pseudogenic, an earlier analysis of some 570 of the donors relied on high-throughput TCR beta sequencing. Typing coverage varied by locus: about 620-630 donors for A, B, C, DRB1 and DQB1; approximately 500 for DQA1; around 570 for DPA1; approximately 470 for DPB1. An early release that covered more than 550 HLA-typed donors contained approximately 300 gigabases of sequencing data and some 87 million unique TCR sequences. Donor age, sex, ethnicity and CMV serostatus were compiled alongside the repertoire data. Among the approximately 400 genotyped donors, around 81% belonged to the genetic ancestry cluster associated with self-reported Caucasian donors. Genome-wide SNP genotypes for about 55% of the 666 donors were used in a later genetic analysis, which treated that subset as a discovery cohort. Across 398 genotyped donors of the cohort, an average of roughly 250,000 unique TCR beta nucleotide sequences per donor were sequenced, and roughly a sixth of those sequences were non-productive. A few DR-DQ haplotypes were treated as single units for association and clustering because of strong linkage in the cohort. The study profiled the T cell repertoires of under 700 subjects by immunosequencing and related them to cytomegalovirus serostatus. Along with the roughly 700-subject first cohort, a separate validation cohort of over 90 different subjects was used. Rather than using new phenotypic data, the later analysis identified candidate immune exposures from TCR beta sequences and from how often those sequences occurred across donors. Every repertoire in the discovery cohort had been generated on one and the same sequencing platform. Class I and class II HLA loci were covered by the typing at four-digit resolution. In a later analysis, previously published TCR beta repertoires from about 640 donors were re-analyzed and high-resolution HLA genotyping was added so that TCR occurrence patterns could be studied.

In total, around 600 healthy bone marrow donors made up the cohort. Cohort members were all nominally healthy when sampled, although unrecorded immune exposures were likely present. Of the approximately 700 cohort members, 289 had positive CMV serostatus and approximately 360 had negative CMV serostatus, and CMV serostatus was not recorded for the donor. A peripheral blood sample was provided by each donor, and peripheral blood mononuclear cells were used for TCR beta sequencing. The Qiagen DNeasy Blood Extraction Kit was used to extract genomic DNA from the blood cell samples. A word on this clone: The antigen it recognizes is unknown. No base qualities exist here, and no much larger clone lies one base off it.

Study-wide conclusions, independent of this receptor: Roughly uniform sequencing depth across donors was assumed in presence/absence analyses, although this assumption may not hold. The study gave a list of over 150 TCR beta chains associated with cytomegalovirus. An earlier analysis of roughly 570 of the donors showed that most TCR beta V segments appeared in productive rearrangements either about 87% or about 30% of the time, which broadly matched IMGT annotations. Because counts were too low, roughly 16 rarely observed V segments, including chromosome 9 orphons, were excluded from the earlier analysis of under 650 of the donors. In a later analysis, several top co-occurrence clusters were reported to appear linked to parvovirus B19, influenza, CMV and Epstein-Barr virus. In a later analysis, TCR association rates were found to vary across HLA loci, with the most associated TCRs seen for DRB1 alleles and the fewest for HLA-C alleles. According to a later analysis, most CMV-associated TCR beta chains appeared to be HLA-restricted, and the HLA associations seemed to be driven largely by CMV exposure. The 87-base-pair reads could not distinguish some IMGT-functional V segments, including TRBV6-2 and TRBV6-3, so those segments were excluded. The classifier was reported to diagnose cytomegalovirus status with high specificity and sensitivity in both the original cohort and the validation cohort. Strong co-occurrence of HLA alleles, especially DR and DQ, made assigning TCR associations to individual alleles difficult. The sequencing pipeline was judged likely to have produced a cluster of highly shared sequence variants as a technical artifact. At a false discovery rate of 0.05, a later analysis linked 15,000 to 20,000 TCR beta sequences to specific HLA alleles. It was suggested by the authors that the approach could potentially be generalized to other disease states and immunological phenotypes. HLA typing was unavailable for some donors at each locus, so association tests used only the typed subset. CMV serostatus was the only immune exposure information available for the cohort. Three of the identified cytomegalovirus-associated TCR beta chains were confirmed in vitro to be specific for cytomegalovirus antigens. A further reported finding was that TCR beta sequences accurately predicted the HLA-A and HLA-B alleles for most subjects in the first cohort. While some public TCRs were present in many individuals, most TCR sequences turned up only very rarely across donors. In this cohort, only TCR beta chains were sequenced, and detectable features were limited by the absence of alpha or paired-chain data. Linkage disequilibrium might explain the correlated functional status among segregating V segments, but an unknown experimental factor could not be ruled out. According to a later genetic analysis, donors in an Asian-associated ancestry cluster had fewer N-insertions in productive TCRs than the roughly 660-donor mean. In a later analysis, HLA-associated TCR beta chains were found to be more clonally expanded and to have lower generation probabilities than equally common non-associated chains. An association between a missense DCLRE1C variant and V-gene and J-gene trimming of TCR beta chains was found in a later genetic analysis and replicated in an independent cohort.

Receptor amplification or capture employed the immunoSEQ multiplex PCR assay. A mixture of 60 forward primers for TCR Vbeta segments and 13 reverse primers for TCR Jbeta segments was used in the multiplex PCR. The CDR3 region of rearranged TCR beta genes was amplified from genomic DNA by a multiplex PCR assay. On the Illumina HiSeq System, the amplified TCR beta libraries were sequenced as 87-base-pair reads. Processing in the source paper ran as follows. In a later analysis, 70 million to 95 million unique TCR beta chains were counted across the 500 to 850 repertoires, and about 9.9 million of these chains were shared by at least two donors. To remove PCR and sequencing errors, raw reads were error-corrected and collapsed into unique sequences using a nearest-neighbor algorithm that merged closely related sequences. To assign V, D and J gene segments, CDR3 sequences were aligned to IMGT reference sequences. Each retained sequence needed at least a six-nucleotide match to both a V gene segment and a J gene segment. Rearrangements were classified as productive when the CDR3 lacked stop codons and remained in frame with V and J, and all other rearrangements were classified as non-productive. CDR3 was defined by IMGT convention, running from the second conserved V-encoded cysteine to the conserved J-encoded phenylalanine. In an earlier analysis of more than 550 of the donors, sequences lacking an unambiguous match to a single V gene segment were excluded. In an earlier analysis of approximately 560 of the donors, a V segment was called functional when productive rearrangements were above 56.7%, and segregating when the standard deviation between donors exceeded 5%. A statistical classification framework was built for diagnosing cytomegalovirus status from the catalog of TCR beta chain sequences. V and J gene assignment, in a later analysis, came from comparing TCR nucleotide sequences with IMGT/GENE-DB human TR gene sequences. In a later analysis, CDR3 sequences and most-parsimonious VDJ recombination scenarios were assigned using the TCRdist pipeline. In a later analysis, each TCR beta chain was defined by its CDR3 amino acid sequence together with its V-gene family, and reads lacking a unique V-gene family were excluded. To address suspected cross-contamination and a sequencing artifact, a later analysis removed approximately 590 highly shared, low-generation-probability nucleotide sequences. In a later analysis, a clonal expansion index for each public chain was calculated from normalized within-repertoire ranks of inferred template counts. In a later analysis, generation probabilities were computed using a VDJ recombination model fitted to out-of-frame rearrangements, and the results were checked against IGoR. In a later analysis, TCR-TCR, TCR-HLA and TCR-CMV co-occurrence was scored with hypergeometric tests, and a repertoire-size bias correction was applied to TCR pairs. To estimate false discovery rates, a later analysis permuted the HLA or CMV assignments 20 times. A later analysis grouped co-occurring TCRs with DBSCAN, adding TCRdist sequence similarity when clustering within HLA-allele-positive subsets. For co-occurrence clustering, repertoires with fewer than 30,000 or more than 120,000 public chains were excluded, along with about five repertoires with anomalous nucleotide sharing. What TCRdb holds here is the immuneACCESS table cut down to in-frame rearrangements. Part of the clones is not present; checked against another copy, under half of the missing clones reflect an unresolved V gene, and the others are unexplained. V, J and clone size derive from that table, while D and trimming were established from the DNA sequence. In this sample the table shows roughly 72,000 clones, over 70% of which occur a single time. The top ten constitute roughly 10% of the sample.

From the germline V gene, CDR1 is KGHSH and CDR2 is LQKENI. Including cysteine and phenylalanine, the CDR3 has 14 amino acids. The kept DNA is CDR3 alone, 42 bases in frame from the first base. V loses 1 base, J loses 2 bases, and the germline ends lie 6 bases apart. Material for sequencing was PBMCs. This sequence uses TRBV18 and TRBJ2-4, and TRBD1 may be the D gene, going by 5 matching bases. This clonotype was sampled from a human donor in good health. The sequenced DNA: TGTGCCAGCTCACCACAGGGGTCCAAAAACATTCAGTACTTC. Translated, it gives CASSPQGSKNIQYF.